This entry features one T cell receptor beta chain sequence. Its antigen is unidentified. The data originate from a study of PD-1 blockade in classical Hodgkin lymphoma. Study summary: The study gave patients nivolumab 3 mg/kg intravenously every 2 weeks. Study outcomes and limitations: Before treatment, TCR diversity in newly diagnosed patients was reportedly lower than in healthy donors. Initiation of nivolumab under 1 year after ASCT led to exclusion of patients. It was among complete responders that baseline diversity resembled that of newly diagnosed patients.

The germline V gene encodes CDR1 LNHDA and CDR2 SQIVND (reference sequence). Trimming took 6 bases from V and 9 from J; bases not matched to a gene: 11. The CDR3 has 15 amino acids. The time point here: cycle 4 day 1 (C4D1), after 6 weeks of nivolumab. Brentuximab vedotin exposure varied, and every patient relapsed after autologous stem cell transplantation. The method was immunoSEQ multiplex PCR; TCRdb's version includes in-frame clones alone and lacks a portion of them. The data hold tens of thousands of clones, with roughly three quarters observed a single time. This chain joins TRBV19 and TRBJ2-1, with 10 nucleotides matching TRBD2. The sample consisted of peripheral blood mononuclear cells (PBMCs), taken before the fourth cycle of nivolumab. This TCR came from a human donor with classical Hodgkin lymphoma. The CDR3: CASSQAAGGQSEQFF. DNA of the CDR3: TGTGCCAGTAGCCAGGCAGCGGGAGGGCAGAGTGAGCAGTTCTTC.